This TCR beta chain was profiled in a study of cytomegalovirus exposure and HLA in healthy donors. On the study more broadly: The roughly 120 validation repertoires, a later analysis reported, used the same platform as the 550 to 700 repertoires from the first cohort.

Findings and limits, study-wide: The listing of 150 or so TCR beta chains classed them as cytomegalovirus-associated. Cytomegalovirus status was reportedly diagnosed by the classifier with high sensitivity and specificity. Usually a TCR sequence was rare, but some public TCRs were found in many donors.

Comments on this clone: Its antigen remains unidentified.

Assay: immunoSEQ multiplex PCR; the TCRdb copy retains only in-frame clones and omits some. The data hold 110,000 or so clones, with 85% to 90% observed a single time. The sequence came from a woman aged 18-29 years in good health and CMV-seronegative. Input material: PBMCs.

The CDR3 DNA is TGTGCCAGCTGGGGGGAGGCGGGTGAAAAACTGTTTTTT. This gives the protein CASWGEAGEKLFF. The chain couples TRBV2 to TRBJ1-4; possibly TRBD1 for D (5 bases). The CDR3 totals 13 residues. V was trimmed by 8 bases and J by 7 bases, leaving 14 bases between them. CDR1 is SNHLY, CDR2 FYNNEI, per germline. Full variable domain (remainder filled in from reference TRBV2 and TRBJ1-4): EPEVTQTPSHQVTQMGQEVILRCVPISNHLYFYWYRQILGQKVEFLVSFYNNEISEKSEIFDDQFSVERPDGSNFTLKIRSTKLEDSAMYFCASWGEAGEKLFFGSGTQLSVL.